Presented here are 17 T cell receptor beta chains from one specimen sequenced in a study of vaccination effects on CD4 cells after COVID-19. Data came from immunoSEQ multiplex PCR; TCRdb stores just in-frame clones and leaves some out. The table lists 20,000 to 25,000 clones, roughly four fifths of them singletons. Their recognized antigens are unknown. Researchers isolated CD4+ T cells once 9 to 11 days of culture had elapsed. The sequencing used CD4+ T cells from PBMCs cultured without peptide, collected before COVID-19 vaccination. The receptors originated from a human donor who received a COVID-19 vaccine.

The rearrangement uses TRBV5-6 and TRBJ1-3; tentative D call: TRBD1 (5 bases). CDR3 length: 14 residues. CDR1 is SGHDT, CDR2 YYEEEE, per germline. Trimming pared 2 bases from V and 0 bases from J, leaving 6 bases between. Written as DNA, the CDR3 is TGTGCCAGCAGCTTTGGGGGCTCTGGAAACACCATATATTTT. Translation gives CASSFGGSGNTIYF.

This rearrangement joins TRBV4-3 to TRBJ1-2, with no clear D. V was shortened by 0 bases and J by 3 bases, with 5 bases between the two germline ends. The CDR3 length is 13 residues. The germline V gene has CDR1 LGHNA and CDR2 YSLEER. The CDR3 is CASSQDPDYGYTF. CDR3 nucleotides: TGCGCCAGCAGCCAAGATCCGGACTATGGCTACACCTTC.

The chain uses TRBV11-2 and TRBJ2-1; 12 nucleotides match TRBD2. Germline CDR1 is SGHAT and CDR2 is FQNNGV. Losses at the gene ends were 5 bases for V and 4 bases for J; bases not matched to a gene: 6. The CDR3 extends over 16 amino acids. The DNA for the CDR3 is TGTGCCAGCAGCCCGAGGACTAGCGGGACTTACAATGAGCAGTTCTTC. This codes for CASSPRTSGTYNEQFF.

The chain is built from TRBV19 and TRBJ2-6; no reliable D call. CDR1 is LNHDA, CDR2 SQIVND, per germline (reference sequence). The V and J ends lost 1 base and 0 bases respectively, with 7 bases between them. The CDR3 length is 16 residues. This chain's CDR3 is CASSIGGDSGANVLTF. The CDR3 DNA reads as TGTGCCAGTAGTATAGGCGGAGACTCTGGGGCCAACGTCCTGACTTTC.

V gene TRBV10-3 combines with J gene TRBJ2-2; D ambiguous. Trimming took off 3 bases at V and 5 bases at J, with 10 bases between the two ends. Germline V gene data show CDR1 as ENHRY and CDR2 as SYGVKD. This CDR3 is built from 14 residues. Written as DNA, the CDR3 is TGTGCCATCAGTGACTATTATCGGACCGGGGAGCTGTTTTTT. It is translated as CAISDYYRTGELFF.

V gene TRBV3-1 (or the pseudogene TRBV3-2) combines with J gene TRBJ2-1; no clear D. CDR1 is LGHDT, CDR2 YNNKEL, per germline (reference sequence). Trimming shortened V by 7 bases and J by 3 bases, and 19 bases separated the two germline ends. The CDR3 has 16 amino acids. This CDR3 is CASTSSSALVYNEQFF. Written as DNA, the CDR3 is TGTGCCAGCACCTCCAGCAGTGCACTCGTCTACAATGAGCAGTTCTTC.

The chain combines TRBV12-3 or TRBV12-4 with TRBJ2-7; D may be TRBD1 or TRBD2 (5 bases each). The CDR3 totals 11 residues. V was trimmed by 3 bases and J by 7 bases, leaving 7 bases between them. CDR3 in amino acids: CASSLGREQYF. The CDR3 nucleotides read TGTGCCAGCAGTTTGGGACGGGAGCAGTACTTC.

The chain is built from TRBV19 and TRBJ2-3, with 8 bases identical to TRBD1. The CDR3 totals 13 residues. Germline CDR1 reads LNHDA; CDR2 reads SQIVND (reference sequence). The J segment lost 14 bases and the V segment lost 5 bases, leaving 12 bases of the junction unmatched. CDR3 in DNA: TGTGCCAGTAGTTCAGCCCCGGGACAGGCCACGTATTTT. Amino acid sequence: CASSSAPGQATYF.

With respect to this clone: Other DNA sequences in the same sample also yield this CDR3. The chain combines TRBV5-4 with TRBJ1-2; no clear D gene. Trimming left V 4 bases short and J 2 bases short, with 9 bases between. The CDR3 totals 13 residues. The germline CDR1 and CDR2 sequences are SGHNT and YYREEE (reference sequence). The CDR3 DNA follows: TGTGCCAGCAGCCGGACGGGGAACTATGGCTACACCTTC. Translation: CASSRTGNYGYTF.

This clone was picked up a small number of times. The chain combines TRBV9 with TRBJ2-3, with 9 bases lining up with TRBD2. Germline V gives CDR1 SGDLS, CDR2 YYNGEE. There are 16 residues in the CDR3. V dropped 0 bases and J dropped 0; count of bases not matched to a gene: 2. CDR3 loop: CASSVGTSASTDTQYF. The CDR3 nucleotides are TGTGCCAGCAGCGTAGGGACTAGCGCCAGCACAGATACGCAGTATTTT.

The chain links TRBV4-3 to TRBJ1-3; possibly TRBD1 for D (5 bases). V lost 0 bases to trimming and J lost 3 bases, with 18 bases between them. The CDR3 consists of 18 residues. Germline V gene data show CDR1 as LGHNA and CDR2 as YSLEER. In DNA, the CDR3 is TGCGCCAGCAGCCAAGATCTCCCGGGACGGGCCCTTGGAAACACCATATATTTT. Translating gives CASSQDLPGRALGNTIYF.

V is TRBV2 and J is TRBJ2-5, with TRBD2 matching over 7 bases. This CDR3 comprises 15 residues. Germline-derived CDR1 and CDR2 are SNHLY and FYNNEI. The ends lost 3 bases at V and 4 bases at J; junction bases unmatched: 8. CDR3 nucleotide sequence: TGTGCCAGCAGTGATGTATCGGCTAGCGGAGAGACCCAGTACTTC. It translates to CASSDVSASGETQYF.

The rearrangement uses TRBV18 and TRBJ2-1; 7 positions match TRBD2. J lost 2 bases, V lost 3 bases, and 7 bases had no gene match. The CDR3 has 16 residues. Germline V CDR1 and CDR2: KGHSH, LQKENI. The CDR3 is CASSPSGLGTYNEQFF. As DNA, the CDR3 is TGTGCCAGCTCACCTTCAGGACTAGGGACCTACAATGAGCAGTTCTTC. Variable domain in full (rest from reference TRBV18 and TRBJ2-1): NAGVMQNPRHLVRRRGQEARLRCSPMKGHSHVYWYRQLPEEGLKFMVYLQKENIIDESGMPKERFSAEFPKEGPSILRIQQVVRGDSAAYFCASSPSGLGTYNEQFFGPGTRLTVL.

This clone was detected a few times. V usage is TRBV19 and J usage is TRBJ1-5; D is ambiguous. The CDR3 runs 20 residues. Trimming took off 1 base at V and 1 base at J, with 23 bases between the two ends. Germline CDR1 reads LNHDA; CDR2 reads SQIVND (reference sequence). CDR3 bases: TGTGCCAGTAGTATAGTGAGGCTTGGCCCTAGACTTCGAAGCAATCAGCCCCAGCATTTT. This gives the protein CASSIVRLGPRLRSNQPQHF.

The rearrangement links TRBV19 to TRBJ1-2, with 8 bases lining up with TRBD1. This CDR3 has 16 residues. CDR1 and CDR2 from the germline V gene are LNHDA and SQIVND (reference sequence). V dropped 4 bases and J dropped 5; count of bases not matched to a gene: 12. The CDR3 protein is CASSRSSGGLLYGYTF. The CDR3 DNA reads as TGTGCCAGTAGTAGAAGTTCAGGGGGCCTGCTATATGGCTACACCTTC.

The rearrangement uses TRBV11-2 and TRBJ2-1; 14 nucleotides agree with TRBD2. CDR1 and CDR2 (germline): SGHAT, FQNNGV. V lost 1 base and J lost 5; bases outside the gene matches: 10. The CDR3 is 19 amino acids. Here the CDR3 reads CASSLGGLAGGLYDNEQFF. The DNA for the CDR3 is TGTGCCAGCAGCTTAGGTGGACTAGCGGGGGGACTGTATGACAATGAGCAGTTCTTC.

The rearrangement links TRBV27 to TRBJ1-4; D call uncertain. Trimming took off 8 bases at V and 8 bases at J, with 18 bases between the two ends. CDR3 length: 14 residues. Germline CDR1 reads MNHEY; CDR2 reads SMNVEV (reference sequence). The CDR3 bases are TGTGCCAGCCAAAGCCCCCGACATGGGGAAAAACTGTTTTTT. It translates to CASQSPRHGEKLFF.